One T cell receptor (beta chain) is described in this entry. What it recognizes is unknown. This specimen belongs to a study of T-cell memory formation after mild COVID-19. General study points: Clones shrinking from day 15 to 85 showed even CD4/CD8 mixes; later expanders tilted CD4+. CD8+ contracting clones occupied EMRA, while CD4+ ones occupied mainly CM and EM. There were some responding clones in pre-infection memory, which suggested that cross-reactive memory had joined.

V gave up 5 bases and J gave up 4 bases, with 23 bases separating them. The CDR3 extends over 17 amino acids. TCRdb fed the 5' RACE reads into MiXCR, producing one record per CDR3 protein. The sample shows more than 150,000 distinct CDR3 sequences, about 20% of them seen only once. The sequenced material came from PBMCs or a T cell subset sorted from them (not recorded which). The V call is TRBV12-3 or TRBV12-4, the J call TRBJ2-5, with a possible D match to TRBD1 (6 bases). The receptor's source is an adult woman who had mild COVID-19 (a few samples of this study predate the infection). Cell type and time point are not known. CDR3 in DNA: TGTGCCAGCAGTCCCCTCCCGGACAGAGGGATCGGAGAGACCCAGTACTTC. Amino acid sequence: CASSPLPDRGIGETQYF.